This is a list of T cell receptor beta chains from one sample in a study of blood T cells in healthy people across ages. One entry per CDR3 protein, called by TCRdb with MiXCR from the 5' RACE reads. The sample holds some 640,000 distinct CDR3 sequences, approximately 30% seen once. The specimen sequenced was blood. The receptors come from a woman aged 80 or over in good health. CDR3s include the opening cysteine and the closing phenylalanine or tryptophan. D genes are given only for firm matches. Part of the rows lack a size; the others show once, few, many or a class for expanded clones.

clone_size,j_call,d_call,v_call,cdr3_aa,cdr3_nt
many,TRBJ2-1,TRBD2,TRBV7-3,CASSFDSGGPNEQFF,TGTGCCAGCAGCTTTGATAGCGGGGGGCCCAATGAGCAGTTCTTC
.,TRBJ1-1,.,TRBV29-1,CSVDRRNTEAFF,TGCAGCGTCGATAGGAGGAACACTGAAGCTTTCTTT
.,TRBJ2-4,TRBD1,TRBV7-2,CASSLHARGLGKNIQYF,TGTGCCAGCAGCTTACATGCCAGGGGGCTGGGCAAAAACATTCAGTACTTC
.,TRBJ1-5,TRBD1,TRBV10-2,CASRGQGEGYSNQPQHF,TGCGCCAGCAGAGGACAGGGGGAGGGATATAGCAATCAGCCCCAGCATTTT
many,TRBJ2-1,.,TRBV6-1,CASSEVPQGIEQFF,TGTGCCAGCAGTGAGGTCCCACAGGGAATTGAGCAGTTCTTC
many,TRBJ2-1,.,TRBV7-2,CASSSPRGYNEQFF,TGTGCCAGCAGCTCTCCCCGGGGGTACAATGAGCAGTTCTTC
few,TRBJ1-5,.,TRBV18,CASSPARIGGWLGSNQPQHF,TGTGCCAGCTCACCGGCGCGTATTGGGGGATGGCTGGGTAGCAATCAGCCCCAGCATTTT
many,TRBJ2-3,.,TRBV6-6,CASSYWAGGTDTQYF,TGTGCCAGCAGTTACTGGGCAGGGGGGACAGATACGCAGTATTTT
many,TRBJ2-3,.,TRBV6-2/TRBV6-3,CASSYESRARPDTQYF,TGTGCCAGCAGTTATGAATCCAGAGCCCGTCCAGATACGCAGTATTTT
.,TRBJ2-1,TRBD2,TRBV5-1,CASSLVTGGDYNEQFF,TGCGCCAGCAGCTTGGTTACGGGAGGGGACTACAATGAGCAGTTCTTC
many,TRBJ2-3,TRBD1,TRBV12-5,CASGLVRGTVTDTQYF,TGTGCTAGTGGTTTGGTACGAGGGACAGTCACAGATACGCAGTATTTT
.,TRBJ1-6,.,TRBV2,CASRGPARNSPLHF,TGTGCCAGCAGGGGGCCCGCCAGGAATTCACCCCTCCACTTT
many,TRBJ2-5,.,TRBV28,CASRPIDSLSFQETQYF,TGTGCCAGCAGACCCATCGACAGCCTCTCCTTCCAAGAGACCCAGTACTTC
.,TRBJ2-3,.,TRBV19,CASRYQGGSTDTQYF,TGTGCCAGTCGCTATCAGGGGGGAAGCACAGATACGCAGTATTTT
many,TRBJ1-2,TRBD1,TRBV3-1,CASSQVPDRGYGYTF,TGTGCCAGCAGCCAAGTTCCGGACAGGGGGTATGGCTACACCTTC
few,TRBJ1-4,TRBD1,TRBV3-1,CASSSRQGGEKLFF,TGTGCCAGCAGCTCCCGACAGGGAGGGGAAAAACTGTTTTTT
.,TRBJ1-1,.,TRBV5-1,CASSLTQTGNTEAFF,TGCGCCAGCAGCTTGACTCAGACAGGGAACACTGAAGCTTTCTTT
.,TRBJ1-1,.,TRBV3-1,CASSQGRITEVFF,TGTGCCAGCAGCCAGGGCCGGATCACTGAAGTTTTCTTT
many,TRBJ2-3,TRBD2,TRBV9,CASSETSGGAFGTQYF,TGTGCCAGCAGCGAGACTAGCGGGGGGGCTTTCGGTACGCAGTATTTT
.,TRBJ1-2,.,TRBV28,CANSSNPGRNGYTF,TGTGCCAACAGTTCAAACCCGGGCAGGAATGGCTACACCTTC
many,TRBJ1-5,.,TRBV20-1,CSARAARGRAFDYSNQPQHF,TGCAGTGCTAGAGCCGCCAGGGGCAGGGCGTTTGACTATAGCAATCAGCCCCAGCATTTT
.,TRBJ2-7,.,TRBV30,CACRRGDWEEQYF,TGTGCCTGTCGGAGAGGGGATTGGGAAGAGCAGTACTTC
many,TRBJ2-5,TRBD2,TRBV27,CASSLAGGPGETQYF,TGTGCCAGCAGCCTAGCGGGGGGGCCAGGAGAGACCCAGTACTTC
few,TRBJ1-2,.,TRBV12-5,CASGWEGYGYTF,TGTGCTAGTGGTTGGGAGGGTTATGGCTACACCTTC
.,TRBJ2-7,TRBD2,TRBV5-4,CASSLDATSGYNEQYF,TGTGCCAGCAGCTTAGATGCGACTAGCGGGTACAATGAGCAGTACTTC
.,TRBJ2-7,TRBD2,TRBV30,CACSEGLVYNEQYF,TGTGCCTGCTCGGAAGGACTAGTCTACAATGAGCAGTACTTC
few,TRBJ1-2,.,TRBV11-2,CASSFALGGTYGYTF,TGTGCCAGCAGCTTTGCCCTGGGGGGGACCTATGGCTACACCTTC
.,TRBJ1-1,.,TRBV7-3,CASSPGPETNTEAFF,TGTGCCAGCAGCCCAGGCCCAGAGACGAACACTGAAGCTTTCTTT
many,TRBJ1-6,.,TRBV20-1,CSAHEEGLWNSPLHF,TGCAGTGCCCACGAGGAGGGCCTCTGGAATTCACCCCTCCACTTT
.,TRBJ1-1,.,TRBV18,CASSPREANTEAFF,TGTGCCAGCTCACCTAGGGAGGCAAACACTGAAGCTTTCTTT
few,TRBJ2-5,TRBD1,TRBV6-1,CASSGGGTGSNEQYF,TGTGCCAGCAGTGGAGGGGGGACAGGGAGCAATGAGCAGTACTTC
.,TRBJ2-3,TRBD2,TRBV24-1,CATSDGTSGDTQYF,TGTGCCACCAGTGATGGGACTAGCGGGGATACGCAGTATTTT
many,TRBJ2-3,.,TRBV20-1,CSATGTPGAPDTQYF,TGCAGTGCTACCGGGACCCCAGGGGCCCCAGATACGCAGTATTTT
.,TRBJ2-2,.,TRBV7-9,CASSLALRSGELFF,TGTGCCAGCAGCTTAGCGTTAAGGAGCGGGGAGCTGTTTTTT
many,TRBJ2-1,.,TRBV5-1,CASSLEAGFYNEQFF,TGCGCCAGCAGCTTGGAGGCAGGGTTCTACAATGAGCAGTTCTTC
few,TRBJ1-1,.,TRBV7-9,CASSSRQKLGEAFF,TGTGCCAGCAGCTCTCGACAGAAGCTTGGGGAAGCTTTCTTT
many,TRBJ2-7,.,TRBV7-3,CASSLESGNYEQYF,TGTGCCAGCAGCTTAGAGTCGGGAAACTACGAGCAGTACTTC
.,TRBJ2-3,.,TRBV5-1,CASSQDGFQPGDTQYF,TGCGCCAGCAGCCAGGACGGATTTCAGCCAGGGGATACGCAGTATTTT
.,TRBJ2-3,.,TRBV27,CASSPEVRDTQYF,TGTGCCAGCAGTCCCGAGGTTAGAGATACGCAGTATTTT
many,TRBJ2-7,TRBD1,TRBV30,CAWRTGTGGEQYF,TGTGCCTGGCGGACCGGGACAGGAGGCGAGCAGTACTTC
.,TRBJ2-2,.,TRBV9,CASSVVITGELFF,TGTGCCAGCAGCGTAGTGATCACCGGGGAGCTGTTTTTT
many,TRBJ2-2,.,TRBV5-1,CASSPPTNTGELFF,TGCGCCAGCAGCCCTCCCACGAACACCGGGGAGCTGTTTTTT
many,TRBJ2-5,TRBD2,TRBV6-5,CASSSSGVGSETQYF,TGTGCCAGCAGCTCTAGCGGAGTCGGTAGTGAGACCCAGTACTTC
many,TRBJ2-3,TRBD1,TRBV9,CASSVSRDRSTDTQYF,TGTGCCAGCAGCGTCTCCCGGGACAGGAGCACAGATACGCAGTATTTT
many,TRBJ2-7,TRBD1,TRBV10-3,CAIRPDRGLDEQYF,TGTGCCATCAGACCCGACAGGGGACTCGACGAGCAGTACTTC
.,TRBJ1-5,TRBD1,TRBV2,CASSERQGGGNQPQHF,TGTGCCAGCAGTGAAAGGCAGGGGGGAGGCAATCAGCCCCAGCATTTT
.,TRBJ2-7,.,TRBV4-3,CASSQDIYNEQYF,TGCGCCAGCAGCCAGGACATTTACAATGAGCAGTACTTC
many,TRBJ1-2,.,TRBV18,CASSPAVGGGYTF,TGTGCCAGCTCACCGGCGGTTGGGGGAGGCTACACCTTC
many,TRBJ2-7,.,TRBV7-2,CASSVQGSMDEQYF,TGTGCCAGCAGCGTCCAAGGAAGCATGGACGAGCAGTACTTC
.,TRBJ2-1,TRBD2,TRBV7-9,CASSLEGTRQEQFF,TGTGCCAGCAGCTTAGAAGGGACTAGACAGGAGCAGTTCTTC
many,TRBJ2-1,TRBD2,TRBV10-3,CAISEGLAGGPGEQFF,TGTGCCATCAGTGAGGGACTAGCGGGGGGACCGGGCGAGCAGTTCTTC
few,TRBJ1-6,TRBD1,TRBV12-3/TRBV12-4,CASSVSGGAPLHF,TGTGCCAGCAGCGTATCAGGGGGCGCACCCCTCCACTTT
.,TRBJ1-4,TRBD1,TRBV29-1,CSAEIGDRGEKLFF,TGCAGCGCCGAAATAGGTGACAGGGGAGAAAAACTGTTTTTT
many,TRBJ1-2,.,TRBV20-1,CSAIEGSNYGCTF,TGCAGTGCTATCGAGGGGTCTAACTATGGCTGCACCTTC
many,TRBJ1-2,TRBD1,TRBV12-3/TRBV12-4,CASSPFAPDRVNYGYTF,TGTGCCAGCAGCCCCTTTGCCCCGGACAGGGTGAACTATGGCTACACCTTC
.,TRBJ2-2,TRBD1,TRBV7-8,CASSLPGGEETGELFF,TGTGCCAGCAGCTTACCAGGGGGTGAGGAGACCGGGGAGCTGTTTTTT
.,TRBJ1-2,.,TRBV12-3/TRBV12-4,CASSVTGTVYTF,TGTGCCAGCAGCGTTACCGGGACCGTCTACACCTTC
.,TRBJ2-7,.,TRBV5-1,CASSLGIATRGEDEQYF,TGCGCCAGCAGCTTGGGGATCGCAACAAGGGGTGAGGACGAGCAGTACTTC
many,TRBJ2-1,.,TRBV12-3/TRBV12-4,CASSLVDEQFF,TGTGCCAGCAGTTTAGTCGATGAGCAGTTCTTC